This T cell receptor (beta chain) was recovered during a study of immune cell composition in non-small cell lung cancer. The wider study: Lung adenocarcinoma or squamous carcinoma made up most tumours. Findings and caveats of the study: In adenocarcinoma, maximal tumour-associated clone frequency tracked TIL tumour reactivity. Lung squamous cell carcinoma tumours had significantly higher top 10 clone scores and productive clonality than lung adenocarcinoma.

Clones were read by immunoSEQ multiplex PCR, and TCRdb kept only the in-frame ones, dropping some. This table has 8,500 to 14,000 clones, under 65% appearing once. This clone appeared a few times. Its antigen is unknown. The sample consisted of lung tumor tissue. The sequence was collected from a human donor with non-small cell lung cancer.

CDR3 region: CSVEIAGYNEQFF. Here the CDR3 DNA reads TGCAGCGTGGAAATAGCGGGCTACAATGAGCAGTTCTTC. V usage is TRBV29-1 and J usage is TRBJ2-1; 7 bases align to TRBD2. The J segment lost 3 bases and the V segment lost 6 bases, leaving 5 bases of the junction unmatched. The CDR3 has 13 residues. Germline V gene lookup returns CDR1 SQVTM and CDR2 ANQGSEA.